This paragraph covers one T cell receptor (beta chain) sequence. Its antigen is currently not known. Base quality data are lacking; no much larger clone is found one base away. This sample stems from a study of blood T cell repertoires in COVID-19 (dated by TCRdb to 2020 to 2021). Describing the broader study: Samples from collaborators originated in the United States, Italy and Spain and spanned both the acute and convalescent phases of COVID-19. A freely available public database, intended as a resource for researchers studying the immune response to SARS-CoV-2, is where the repertoires were released. Where available, HLA class I and class II types were taken from metadata supplied by the sample provider and were not determined by assay-based typing. The material from the prospective study consisted of cDNA or gDNA derived from T cells, B-cell-depleted T cells, or PBMCs. Subjects who had been exposed to COVID-19, were actively infected with it, or had recovered from it provided the deeply sampled blood TCRbeta repertoires that made up the dataset. The samples were drawn from two sources: the first 160 participants of the ongoing ImmuneRACE study, and some 1,300 subjects contributed by 6 global collaborators. Sample metadata almost always included a de-identified subject ID, COVID-19 status, age in years and sex.

Whole blood was collected in K2EDTA tubes by collaborating institutions according to the institutions' own protocols. For TCRbeta analysis, collaborators shipped samples as frozen whole blood, isolated PBMCs, or DNA extracted from either of those sample types. Trimming costs V 4 bases and J 3 bases, and their ends lie 14 bases apart. The CDR3 measures 15 amino acids from cysteine to phenylalanine. CDR3 DNA only is kept here, 45 bases in frame from base 1. CDR1 and CDR2 were assigned from the germline V gene as KGHSH and LQKENI. What the research found in general, with its limitations: The quantity of clinical and demographic metadata differed by source and by participant and was supplied without curation.

The immunoSEQ Assay, a bias-controlled multiplex PCR, was used to amplify TCRbeta CDR3 regions from genomic DNA. Per the original workflow: Within the assay, amplification of reference gene primers was used to estimate how many nucleated cells each sample contained. To quantify the absolute abundance of each unique TCRbeta CDR3 rearrangement, sequence reads were collapsed and filtered. Productive Simpson clonality was computed per sample as the square root of Simpson's diversity index over productive rearrangements. TCRdb limited this immuneACCESS table to in-frame rearrangements with V and J called. A share of clones is missing; checked studies link under half to unresolved V genes, and the rest is unexplained. Clone size and the V and J calls come from that table; the DNA yielded D and trimming. A total of around 450,000 clones appear in this sample, 85% to 90% of them only once. The ten largest clonotypes hold about 4.3% of the sample.

Sample: peripheral blood. The chain couples TRBV18 to TRBJ2-3; the D gene cannot be resolved reliably. The origin of this receptor is a woman aged 30 to 39 with acute or convalescent COVID-19. Here is the DNA: TGTGCCAGCTCACGAACGGTAGAGACTACAGATACGCAGTATTTT. It encodes CASSRTVETTDTQYF.